This entry concerns a single TCR beta chain. What it binds is not known. The sample comes from a study of regulatory T cells in long-lasting Graves disease. Points from the study as a whole: New patients shared fewer public clonotypes (over 900) than persistent patients did (2,741).

CDR3 size: 15 residues. Trimming shortened V by 7 bases and J by 10 bases, and 20 bases separated the two germline ends. Building of the TCR beta libraries involved iRepertoire HTBI primers and Arm-PCR of CDR3 regions. TCRdb reprocessed the multiplex PCR reads via MiXCR and lists one record per CDR3 protein. The data show over 650,000 distinct CDR3 sequences, with about 32% seen just once and 40% to 55% held by the top ten. The time point is: persistent/refractory GD, antithyroid drugs over 5 years with positive TRAb. The TCR library used RNA extracted from PBMCs. An endocrinology department located in Xi'an, China, was where the patients came from. The peripheral blood volume drawn was 8.5 to 9 milliliters, and it was collected into EDTA tubes.

The TCR sequence derives from a female donor with Graves disease. Material: peripheral blood mononuclear cells (PBMCs), obtained when the disease was refractory, from a patient treated with antithyroid drugs. The V call is TRBV12-3 or TRBV12-4, the J call TRBJ1-6; no clear D gene. CDR3 loop: CASTKGPTRGSPLHF. CDR3 sequence (DNA): TGTGCCAGCACCAAAGGGCCCACTAGAGGATCACCCCTCCACTTT.